Each of the 28 T cell receptor beta chains below was sequenced from the same sample in a study of TIL therapy for anti-PD-1-resistant metastatic lung cancer. The time point was: pre-treatment sample, taken before nivolumab and TIL therapy. The libraries were made with immunoSEQ v3. TCRdb's copy holds only in-frame clones and misses some; the assay was immunoSEQ multiplex PCR. The sample records under 65,000 clones, roughly four fifths being singletons. Sequenced material: blood, taken at baseline. These TCRs come from a person aged 25-85 years with non-small cell lung cancer.

The V call is TRBV6-5, the J call TRBJ1-1; tentatively, D is TRBD1 (5 bases). Trimming cost V 3 bases and J 3 bases, with 8 bases left between them. The CDR3 totals 13 residues. Germline CDR1 reads MNHEY; CDR2 reads SVGAGI. The CDR3 nucleotides are TGTGCCAGCAGTTATGGGGGATACACTGAAGCTTTCTTT. Amino acid sequence: CASSYGGYTEAFF.

The rearrangement joins TRBV25-1 to TRBJ2-1; possibly TRBD1 for D (6 bases). This CDR3 has 14 residues. The V and J ends lost 3 bases and 13 bases respectively, with 19 bases between them. CDR1 is MGHDK and CDR2 is SYGVNS in the germline V gene. CDR3 bases: TGTGCCAGCAGTGATCCCTTAACAGGGAATCGTCAGTTCTTC. Protein product: CASSDPLTGNRQFF.

V is TRBV2 and J is TRBJ1-1; D perhaps matches TRBD1 (5 bases). The length of the CDR3 is 19 residues. Trimming took 4 bases from V and 1 from J, leaving 25 bases between them. Germline V gives CDR1 SNHLY, CDR2 FYNNEI. CDR3: CASSVKAGLQGPSNTEAFF. The CDR3 region has the DNA TGTGCCAGCAGTGTCAAGGCGGGGCTCCAGGGACCCTCGAACACTGAAGCTTTCTTT.

CDR3 protein: CASSLGGTSGSTDTQYF. CDR3 nucleotides: TGCGCCAGCAGCTTGGGGGGCACTAGCGGGAGTACAGATACGCAGTATTTT. V is TRBV5-1 and J is TRBJ2-3, with 11 nucleotides matching TRBD2. Germline trimming cut 0 bases from V and 3 bases from J; bases unmatched to any gene: 6. The CDR3 length is 17 residues. Germline CDR1 and CDR2: SGHRS and YFSETQ.

This chain connects TRBV2 to TRBJ1-2; no definite D call. Trimming left V 2 bases short and J 8 bases short, with 9 bases between. This CDR3 is built from 12 residues. Germline CDR1 reads SNHLY; CDR2 reads FYNNEI. CDR3 in amino acids: CASSETSMGYTF. DNA for the CDR3: TGTGCCAGCAGTGAAACATCAATGGGCTACACCTTC. Based on the CDR3 plus reference TRBV2 and TRBJ1-2, the full variable domain is EPEVTQTPSHQVTQMGQEVILRCVPISNHLYFYWYRQILGQKVEFLVSFYNNEISEKSEIFDDQFSVERPDGSNFTLKIRSTKLEDSAMYFCASSETSMGYTFGSGTRLTVV.

The rearrangement links TRBV4-1 to TRBJ1-2, with TRBD1 identical over 7 bases. The germline V gene encodes CDR1 MGHRA and CDR2 YSYEKL. The CDR3 has 15 amino acids. V lost 5 bases, J lost 0 bases, and 6 bases stayed unmatched. The CDR3 here is CASSSPTGANYGYTF. For the CDR3, the DNA is TGCGCCAGCAGCTCCCCAACAGGGGCTAACTATGGCTACACCTTC.

This chain connects TRBV27 to TRBJ2-5, with D hard to call. CDR1 is MNHEY and CDR2 is SMNVEV in the germline V gene (reference sequence). V lost 6 bases and J 5 bases, leaving 16 bases between the germline ends. This CDR3 has 14 amino acids. The CDR3 is CASRFNSRRETQYF. The CDR3 DNA is TGTGCCAGCAGATTCAACAGCCGCCGGGAGACCCAGTACTTC.

The V call is TRBV28, the J call TRBJ1-2; D gene unclear. The V and J ends lost 7 bases and 4 bases respectively, with 16 bases between them. The CDR3 loop spans 14 amino acids. Germline-derived CDR1 and CDR2 are MDHEN and SYDVKM. The CDR3 coding sequence is TGTGCCAGCACCTCGGGAGTATCGGGCTATGGCTACACCTTC. Amino acid sequence: CASTSGVSGYGYTF.

The chain carries TRBV5-1 and TRBJ2-1; 15 nucleotides align to TRBD2. Looked up from germline, CDR1 is SGHRS and CDR2 is YFSETQ. This CDR3 is built from 17 residues. Unmatched junction bases numbered 3, after V lost 1 base and J lost 4 bases. CDR3 region: CASSLNGLAGGYNEQFF. For the CDR3, the DNA is TGCGCCAGCAGCTTGAACGGACTAGCGGGGGGGTACAATGAGCAGTTCTTC.

Remarks on this clone: Other DNA sequences in the sample encode the same CDR3. The CDR3 region has the DNA TGTGCCTGGAATCTAGCGGGGACAGATACGCAGTATTTT. This encodes CAWNLAGTDTQYF. The chain links TRBV30 to TRBJ2-3; 9 bases fit TRBD2. The CDR3 spans 13 residues. V shed 4 bases and J 3 bases; nucleotides not matched to a gene: 2. Germline-derived CDR1 and CDR2 are GTSNPN and SVGIG (reference sequence).

The chain couples TRBV9 to TRBJ1-6; D not certain. Trimming left V 0 bases short and J 13 bases short, with 14 bases between. The CDR3 is made up of 14 amino acids. Germline-derived CDR1 and CDR2 are SGDLS and YYNGEE. The CDR3 DNA follows: TGTGCCAGCAGCGTAGGGACTCGATCGATGCCCCTCCACTTT. Protein sequence: CASSVGTRSMPLHF.

The V call is TRBV18, the J call TRBJ2-1, with no clear D. Trimming stripped 2 bases from V and 4 bases from J, with 6 bases between. The CDR3 is made up of 13 amino acids. Germline CDR1 reads KGHSH; CDR2 reads LQKENI. CDR3 nucleotide sequence: TGTGCCAGCTCACCAGCCTTGTACAATGAGCAGTTCTTC. It translates to CASSPALYNEQFF.

DNA for the CDR3: TGTGCCAGCAGCTCGGACAGGGTCCACGAGCAGTACTTC. Translation gives CASSSDRVHEQYF. V gene TRBV2 combines with J gene TRBJ2-7; 8 bases match TRBD1. CDR1 and CDR2 (germline): SNHLY, FYNNEI. The CDR3 length is 13 residues. V lost 6 bases, J lost 5 bases, and 6 bases stayed unmatched.

CDR3 bases: TGTGCCAGCAGCTTACTCGATCAAAACATTCAGTACTTC. It encodes CASSLLDQNIQYF. The V call is TRBV7-9, the J call TRBJ2-4, with D uncertain. The germline V and J ends were trimmed by 2 bases and 5 bases, with 7 bases remaining between them. Per germline, CDR1 SEHNR and CDR2 FQNEAQ (reference sequence). This CDR3 spans 13 amino acids.

The gene calls are TRBV5-1 and TRBJ2-5; D is unresolved. The CDR3 covers 13 residues. Trimming took off 3 bases at V and 2 bases at J, with 8 bases between the two ends. CDR1 and CDR2 from the germline V gene are SGHRS and YFSETQ. In DNA, the CDR3 is TGCGCCAGCAGCTCTTCCTCACAAGAGACCCAGTACTTC. Residues: CASSSSSQETQYF.

This clone was counted a few times. V gene TRBV5-1 combines with J gene TRBJ2-7, with TRBD2 identical over 12 bases. J lost 4 bases, V lost 0 bases, and 2 bases had no gene match. The CDR3 extends over 15 amino acids. CDR1 and CDR2 (germline): SGHRS, YFSETQ. As DNA, the CDR3 is TGCGCCAGCAGCTTGGCGCTAGCGGGAGGGTACGAGCAGTACTTC. Its protein product is CASSLALAGGYEQYF.

The gene calls are TRBV18 and TRBJ2-4, with D unresolved. V lost 2 bases to trimming and J lost 0 bases, with 8 bases between them. The CDR3 loop spans 15 amino acids. Germline CDR1 reads KGHSH; CDR2 reads LQKENI. The CDR3 DNA sequence: TGTGCCAGCTCACCAGGGGATGGAGCCAAAAACATTCAGTACTTC. Translating gives CASSPGDGAKNIQYF.

The chain employs TRBV27 and TRBJ2-7, with 9 bases aligning to TRBD2. The germline CDR1 and CDR2 sequences are MNHEY and SMNVEV (reference sequence). J was trimmed by 6 bases and V by 3 bases; bases with no gene match: 9. This CDR3 region has 15 residues. This chain's CDR3 is CASSLASGTLGEQYF. CDR3 nucleotides: TGTGCCAGCAGTTTGGCTAGCGGGACCCTGGGCGAGCAGTACTTC.

The rearrangement uses TRBV19 and TRBJ2-7; perhaps TRBD2 as D (6 bases). Trimming took off 3 bases at V and 3 bases at J, with 15 bases between the two ends. CDR3 length: 15 residues. Germline V gene sequence: CDR1 LNHDA, CDR2 SQIVND (reference sequence). CDR3 residues: CASSITLGGNYEQYF. In DNA, the CDR3 is TGTGCCAGTAGTATTACGTTAGGAGGGAACTACGAGCAGTACTTC.

The V gene is TRBV6-6, the J gene TRBJ1-4; TRBD1 matches at 9 bases. CDR3 size: 15 residues. Germline loops: CDR1 MNHNY, CDR2 SVGAGI (reference sequence). V dropped 7 bases and J dropped 5; count of bases not matched to a gene: 8. The CDR3 sequence: CASTRSGQGNEKLFF. The CDR3 DNA follows: TGTGCCAGCACGAGGTCTGGACAGGGGAATGAAAAACTGTTTTTT.

J is TRBJ2-2 and V is TRBV3-1 (or the pseudogene TRBV3-2); D gene uncertain. This CDR3 has 13 residues. Germline CDR1 LGHDT, CDR2 YNNKEL (reference sequence). V was clipped by 8 bases and J by 0 bases, with 7 bases between them. CDR3 DNA: TGTGCCAGCGGGCGAGCGAACACCGGGGAGCTGTTTTTT. Translation gives CASGRANTGELFF.

The rearrangement uses TRBV18 and TRBJ2-3, with 13 bases aligning to TRBD2. This CDR3 is built from 20 residues. Per the germline V gene, CDR1 is KGHSH and CDR2 is LQKENI. The V segment lost 2 bases and the J segment 2 bases; nucleotides outside the gene matches: 13. CDR3 in DNA: TGTGCCAGCTCACCATCGACTAGCGGGAGGTCTGGCTTTTACACAGATACGCAGTATTTT. It encodes CASSPSTSGRSGFYTDTQYF.

This chain joins TRBV13 and TRBJ2-7, with 9 positions matching TRBD1. CDR1 is PRHDT, CDR2 FYEKMQ, per germline (reference sequence). V lost 4 bases and J lost 5; bases outside the gene matches: 6. The CDR3 loop spans 14 amino acids. In DNA, the CDR3 is TGTGCCAGCAGCTGGGGACAGGGTGTGAACGAGCAGTACTTC. Translated, it gives CASSWGQGVNEQYF.

The CDR3 loop is CATSDLGQGAGETQYF. Here the CDR3 DNA reads TGTGCCACCAGTGATCTCGGACAGGGGGCTGGAGAGACCCAGTACTTC. The J gene is TRBJ2-5, the V gene TRBV24-1; TRBD1 matches at 11 bases. CDR3 length equals 16 residues. Germline CDR1 reads KGHDR; CDR2 reads SFDVKD. J lost 4 bases, V lost 3 bases, and 6 bases had no gene match.

This chain joins TRBV19 and TRBJ1-4; 8 bases fit TRBD1. Germline CDR1 is LNHDA and CDR2 is SQIVND (reference sequence). There are 15 residues in the CDR3. The V segment lost 3 bases and the J segment 8 bases; nucleotides outside the gene matches: 8. Here the CDR3 reads CASSIIGTGNEKLFF. CDR3 coding DNA: TGTGCCAGTAGTATCATTGGGACAGGAAACGAAAAACTGTTTTTT.

The V call is TRBV5-8, the J call TRBJ2-4, with D possibly being TRBD1 (6 bases). In germline, CDR1 is SGHTS, CDR2 YDEGEE. There are 14 residues in the CDR3. V shed 4 bases and J shed 1 base, with 9 bases lying between them. CDR3 sequence: CASSLQGAKNIQYF. The CDR3 DNA reads TGTGCCAGCAGCCTTCAGGGGGCCAAAAACATTCAGTACTTC.

V usage is TRBV28 and J usage is TRBJ1-1, with a weak D call TRBD1 (6 bases). The germline V and J ends were trimmed by 5 bases and 0 bases, with 10 bases remaining between them. CDR1 is MDHEN and CDR2 is SYDVKM in the germline V gene. The CDR3 runs 14 residues. The CDR3 DNA reads TGTGCCAGCAGTAGGACAGATTTGAACACTGAAGCTTTCTTT. Encoded protein: CASSRTDLNTEAFF.

The chain is built from TRBV5-8 and TRBJ1-4; no clear D. The germline V gene has CDR1 SGHTS and CDR2 YDEGEE. CDR3 length: 16 amino acids. Deletions cut 1 base from V and 6 bases from J, with 16 bases between. The CDR3 protein is CASSLFIVGGYEKLFF. The DNA of the CDR3 is TGTGCCAGCAGCTTGTTTATCGTGGGCGGGTATGAAAAACTGTTTTTT.